This T cell receptor beta chain derives from a study of vaccination effects on CD4 cells after COVID-19. After expansion with viral peptide pools in the ViraFEST assay, antigen-specific CD4+ T cells were sequenced. Cells that had been cultured for nine to eleven days were the source of isolated CD4+ T cells. Turning to this clone: As yet, its antigen is unknown.

The method was immunoSEQ multiplex PCR; TCRdb's version includes in-frame clones alone and lacks a portion of them. The sample has tens of thousands of clones; roughly 80% are singletons. This CDR3 is built from 14 residues. With 5 bases clipped from V and 4 bases from J, the junction kept 3 bases outside the gene matches. Per the germline V gene, CDR1 is SEHNR and CDR2 is FQNEAQ (reference sequence). The chain combines TRBV7-9 with TRBJ2-3, with 10 bases matching TRBD2. Specimen: CD4+ T cells from PBMCs cultured with HCoV-229E spike peptides, collected before COVID-19 vaccination. The TCR originated in a human donor who received a COVID-19 vaccine. CDR3 nucleotide sequence: TGTGCCAGCAGCGACGGGACTAGCGCAGATACGCAGTATTTT. Translating it yields CASSDGTSADTQYF.